This T cell receptor (beta chain) comes out of a study of blood T cell repertoires in COVID-19. Assay used: immunoSEQ multiplex PCR; TCRdb lists only in-frame clones, some missing. The sample holds fewer than 350,000 clones, more than 75% seen once. The TCR was taken from a woman in her thirties or forties with acute COVID-19. Sequenced input: PBMCs or T cells enriched from blood (not recorded which).

CDR3 region: CASSHLGNEQFF. The CDR3, as DNA: TGTGCCAGCAGCCACCTAGGCAATGAGCAGTTCTTC. The rearrangement joins TRBV3-1 (or the pseudogene TRBV3-2) to TRBJ2-1, with D unclear. The CDR3 runs to 12 residues. Germline V CDR1 and CDR2: LGHDT, YNNKEL (reference sequence). The V end was cut by 3 bases, the J end by 6 bases, with 6 bases between.